The present T cell receptor (beta chain) was sequenced within a study of T cell responses to AZD1222 COVID-19 vaccine. Study context: Whether given at about 4 or about 12 weeks, second doses were pooled.

This CDR3 has 14 residues. Germline CDR1 and CDR2: SGHRS and YFSETQ. Trimming removed 4 bases at V and 1 base at J, with 11 bases between. Data came from immunoSEQ multiplex PCR; TCRdb stores just in-frame clones and leaves some out. The data show 80,000 or so clones, 70% to 90% seen once. Regarding the study as a whole: The CD4 TCRs associated with vaccination extended across spike and predominated at 160-218 and 743-854.

This clone was counted between two and nine times. Its antigen is not identified. This sequence joins TRBV5-1 and TRBJ1-2; possible D gene TRBD1, 5 bases. The source was peripheral blood, collected on day 0 of AZD1222 vaccination. This clonotype originated in an adult in good health. For the CDR3, the DNA is TGCGCCAGCAGCCCTGGGGGGGATAACTATGGCTACACCTTC. Translating it yields CASSPGGDNYGYTF.